This TCR beta chain was captured by sequencing in a study of breast tumors, draining lymph nodes, adjacent tissues (dated by TCRdb to 2016 to 2017). The study in broad terms: In breast cancer patients, the study compared the TCR beta repertoires of tumor, adjacent nontumor tissue and axillary lymph nodes. In human breast cancer, the study set out to evaluate how tumor, surrounding tissue and draining lymph node repertoires relate to one another and whether T cells may move between these sites.

General study outcomes and caveats: Tumor and nontumor tissue repertoires were found to be significantly more similar in luminal-like than in basal-like breast cancer. The study presented the conclusion that tumor T cells originate in lymph nodes as consistent with a hypothesis, not as something directly demonstrated. Tumors showed preferential V and J gene usage, and their T-cell repertoire diversity fell below that of lymph nodes yet above that of nontumor tissue. The data were considered consistent with most tumor T cells being derived from the lymph node and subsequently expanding within tumor tissue.

Lymph node samples came from the axillary draining lymph nodes of breast cancer patients. The CDR3 holds 15 amino acids from the cysteine to the phenylalanine. Only the CDR3 DNA stays, 45 bases, in frame from base 1. For this chain, trimming is 6 bases at the V end and 3 bases at the J end, and the number of junction bases without a gene match is 4. CDR1 and CDR2 (SGHTA, FQGNSA) derive from the germline V gene. These reads were obtained on an Illumina HiSeq 2000. TCR beta chain libraries were generated by multiplex PCR amplification. High-throughput sequencing was used to analyze the amplified TCR beta chain products. In TCRdb, the public reads were trimmed at Q25 with fastp and aligned with MiXCR, with productive beta chains retained. Entries are consolidated by CDR3 protein sequence, retaining the most common genes and DNA. Across this sample there are about 140,000 distinct CDR3 sequences, with roughly 33% seen only once. The top ten clonotypes cover about 2.5% of the sample.

This clonotype has at least ten counts. Its antigen target is currently unknown. Nothing much larger sits one base from this clone, and base qualities are not available. This receptor was identified in a female donor with breast cancer. Some clones in this sample may be carry-over from other donors' samples. The sequenced material came from axillary lymph node tissue. Rearrangement joined TRBV7-2 to TRBJ2-1, and 11 junction bases match TRBD1. The CDR3: CASRKGQGVYNEQFF. Here is the DNA: TGTGCCAGCAGAAAGGGACAGGGGGTCTACAATGAGCAGTTCTTC.